This passage covers 3 T cell receptor beta chains from one sample sequenced in a study of human T cells and chemical hapten exposure. Time point indicated: patch test 1, 2 weeks after DPC sensitization. Noted treatment: therapeutic diphenylcyclopropenone sensitization with weekly scalp DPC. From the RACE reads, TCRdb called clonotypes with MiXCR, one entry per CDR3 protein. The repertoire holds about 80,000 distinct CDR3 sequences, 10% to 13% seen once, with 1.1% to 1.5% in the top ten. The sequencing used whole blood, collected in connection with sensitization to the hapten diphenylcyclopropenone (DPC). The receptors derive from a woman between 45 and 65 years old with alopecia areata. Some clones in this sample may be carry-over from other donors' samples.

This chain connects TRBV7-2 to TRBJ1-4; D tentatively reads TRBD1 or TRBD2 (5 bases each). The J call may be wrong; the DNA end is better matched by TRBJ2-2. The CDR3 spans 15 residues. CDR1 is SGHTA and CDR2 is FQGNSA in the germline V gene. CDR3: CASSLVGYRGRELFF. In DNA, the CDR3 is TGTGCCAGCAGCTTAGTTGGGTACCGGGGCAGGGAGCTGTTTTTT.

This clonotype was picked up many times. The gene calls are TRBV6-5 and TRBJ1-5; D possibly corresponds to TRBD1 (6 bases). V dropped 4 bases and J dropped 9 bases, with 19 bases sitting between them. The length of the CDR3 is 15 residues. Germline V gene data show CDR1 as MNHEY and CDR2 as SVGAGI. The CDR3 region has the DNA TGTGCCAGCAGTTTTGGACAGCCGTCCAAGTCGCCCCAGCATTTT. This codes for CASSFGQPSKSPQHF.

This clonotype was seen a handful of times. CDR3 protein: CASSEIGTGDDNEQFF. The CDR3 DNA reads TGTGCCAGCAGTGAAATCGGGACAGGGGATGACAATGAGCAGTTCTTC. This chain links TRBV2 with TRBJ2-1; 10 positions match TRBD1. The CDR3 is made up of 16 amino acids. The germline gives CDR1 SNHLY, CDR2 FYNNEI. J lost 5 bases, V lost 2 bases, and 6 bases had no gene match.